This TCR beta chain was sequenced for a study of Ad26.COV2.S vaccination and SARS-CoV-2 variants. Trimming pared 1 base from V and 6 bases from J, leaving 6 bases between. CDR1 and CDR2 (germline): SEHNR, FQNEAQ (reference sequence). CDR3 size: 13 residues. Study-level findings and limits: Vaccinees displayed broader spike-specific TCR repertoires than placebo recipients.

As for treatment: over 15 received Ad26.COV2.S at low or high dose, single or two shots; 5 received placebo; per-sample allocation not given. Day 63 after the first injection of vaccine or placebo was the sampling time. Comments on this clone: The antigen is not known.

Profiled with immunoSEQ multiplex PCR; TCRdb holds only in-frame clones, not every one. Of a few hundred thousand clones detected, approximately 88% appear once; the ten largest clones hold 3.6%. The chain combines TRBV7-9 with TRBJ1-4; D uncertain. The clonotype was recovered from a person aged 18 to 65 who received the Ad26.COV2.S COVID-19 vaccine or a placebo. The sample here was peripheral blood, taken in a trial of Ad26.COV2.S vaccine versus placebo. This CDR3 reads CASSLGGYEKLFF. The CDR3 DNA sequence: TGTGCCAGCAGCTTAGGGGGTTATGAAAAACTGTTTTTT. Full variable domain (outside the CDR3, taken from reference TRBV7-9 and TRBJ1-4): DTGVSQNPRHKITKRGQNVTFRCDPISEHNRLYWYRQTLGQGPEFLTYFQNEAQLEKSRLLSDRFSAERPKGSFSTLEIQRTEQGDSAMYLCASSLGGYEKLFFGSGTQLSVL.